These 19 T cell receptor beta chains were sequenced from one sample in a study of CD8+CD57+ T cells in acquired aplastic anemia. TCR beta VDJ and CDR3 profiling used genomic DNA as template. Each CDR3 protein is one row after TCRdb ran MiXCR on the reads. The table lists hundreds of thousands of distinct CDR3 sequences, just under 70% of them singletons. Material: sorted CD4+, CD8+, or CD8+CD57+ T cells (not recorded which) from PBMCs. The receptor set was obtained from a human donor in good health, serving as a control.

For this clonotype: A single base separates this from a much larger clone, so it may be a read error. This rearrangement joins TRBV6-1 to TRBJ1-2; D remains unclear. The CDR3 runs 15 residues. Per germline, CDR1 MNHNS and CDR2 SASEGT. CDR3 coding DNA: TGTGCCAGCAGTGAAGAGCCACGGACTAACTATGGCTACGCCTTC. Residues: CASSEEPRTNYGYAF.

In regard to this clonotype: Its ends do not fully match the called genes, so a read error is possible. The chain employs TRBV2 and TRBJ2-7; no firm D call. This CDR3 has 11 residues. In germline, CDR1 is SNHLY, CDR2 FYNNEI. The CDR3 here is CASTCGYEEYF. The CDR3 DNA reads TGTGCCAGCACTTGCGGCTACGAGGAGTACTTC.

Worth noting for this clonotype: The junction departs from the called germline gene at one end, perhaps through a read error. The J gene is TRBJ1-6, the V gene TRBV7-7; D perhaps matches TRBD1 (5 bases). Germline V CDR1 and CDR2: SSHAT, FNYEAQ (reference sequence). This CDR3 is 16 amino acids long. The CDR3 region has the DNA TGTGCCAGCAGCAAGATAGCGGGGGGTGGCAATTCACCGCTCCACTTT. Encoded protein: CASSKIAGGGNSPLHF.

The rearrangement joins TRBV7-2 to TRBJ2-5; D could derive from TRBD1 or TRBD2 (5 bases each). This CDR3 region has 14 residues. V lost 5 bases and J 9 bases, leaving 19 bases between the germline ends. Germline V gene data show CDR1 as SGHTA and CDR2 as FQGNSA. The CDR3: CASSPEDTPYAQYF. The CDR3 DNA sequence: TGTGCCAGCAGCCCGGAGGACACCCCCTACGCCCAGTACTTC. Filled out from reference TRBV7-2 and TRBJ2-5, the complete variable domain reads GAGVSQSPSNKVTEKGKDVELRCDPISGHTALYWYRQSLGQGLEFLIYFQGNSAPDKSGLPSDRFSAERTGGSVSTLTIQRTQQEDSAVYLCASSPEDTPYAQYFGPGTRLLVL.

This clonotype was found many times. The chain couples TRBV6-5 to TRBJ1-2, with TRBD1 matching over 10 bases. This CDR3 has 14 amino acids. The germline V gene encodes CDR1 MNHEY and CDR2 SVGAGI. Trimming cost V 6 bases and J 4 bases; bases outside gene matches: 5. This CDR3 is CASRKGQGSYGYTF. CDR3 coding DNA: TGTGCCAGCAGAAAGGGACAGGGGAGCTATGGCTACACCTTC.

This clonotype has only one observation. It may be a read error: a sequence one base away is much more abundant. CDR3 nucleotides: TGTGCCAGCGGTCGACGGGGTGTTGGCAATCAGCCCCAGCATTTT. This translates into CASGRRGVGNQPQHF. The chain joins TRBV6-6 to TRBJ1-5; unclear D gene. This CDR3 contains 15 residues. Germline CDR1 is MNHNY and CDR2 is SVGAGI (reference sequence). V was pared by 8 bases and J by 2 bases, with 16 bases between.

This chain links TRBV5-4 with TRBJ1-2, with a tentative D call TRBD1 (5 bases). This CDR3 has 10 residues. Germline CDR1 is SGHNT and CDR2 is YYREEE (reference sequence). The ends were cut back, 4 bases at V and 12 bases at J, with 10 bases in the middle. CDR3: CASSKGVDTF. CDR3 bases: TGTGCCAGCAGCAAAGGGGTGGACACCTTC.

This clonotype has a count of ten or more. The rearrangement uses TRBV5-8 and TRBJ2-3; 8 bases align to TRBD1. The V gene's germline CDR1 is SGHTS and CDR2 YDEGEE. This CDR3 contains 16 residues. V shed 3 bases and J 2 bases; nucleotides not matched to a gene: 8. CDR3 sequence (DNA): TGTGCCAGCAGCTCCGGACAGGGCGGAGCCACAGATACGCAGTATTTT. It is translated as CASSSGQGGATDTQYF.

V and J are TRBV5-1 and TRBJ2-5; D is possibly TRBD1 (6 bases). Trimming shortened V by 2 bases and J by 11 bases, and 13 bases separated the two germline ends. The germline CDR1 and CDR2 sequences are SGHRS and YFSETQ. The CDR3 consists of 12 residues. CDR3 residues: CASSFGNREQYF. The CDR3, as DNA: TGCGCCAGCAGCTTCGGGAACAGGGAACAGTACTTC. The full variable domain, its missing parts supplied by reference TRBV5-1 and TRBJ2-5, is KAGVTQTPRYLIKTRGQQVTLSCSPISGHRSVSWYQQTPGQGLQFLFEYFSETQRNKGNFPGRFSGRQFSNSRSEMNVSTLELGDSALYLCASSFGNREQYFGPGTRLLVL.

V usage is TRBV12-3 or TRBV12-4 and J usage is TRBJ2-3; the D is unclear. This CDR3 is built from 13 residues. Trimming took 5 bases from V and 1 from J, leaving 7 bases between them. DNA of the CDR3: TGTGCCAGCAGTCAAGAGGGCACAGATACGCAGTATTTT. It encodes CASSQEGTDTQYF.

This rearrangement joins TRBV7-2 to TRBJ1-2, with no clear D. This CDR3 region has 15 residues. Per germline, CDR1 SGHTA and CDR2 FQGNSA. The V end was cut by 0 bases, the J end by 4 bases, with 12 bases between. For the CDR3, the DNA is TGTGCCAGCAGCTTAGCTGAAGGCTTCGCCTATGGCTACACCTTC. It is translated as CASSLAEGFAYGYTF. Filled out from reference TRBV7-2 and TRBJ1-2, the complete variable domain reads GAGVSQSPSNKVTEKGKDVELRCDPISGHTALYWYRQSLGQGLEFLIYFQGNSAPDKSGLPSDRFSAERTGGSVSTLTIQRTQQEDSAVYLCASSLAEGFAYGYTFGSGTRLTVV.

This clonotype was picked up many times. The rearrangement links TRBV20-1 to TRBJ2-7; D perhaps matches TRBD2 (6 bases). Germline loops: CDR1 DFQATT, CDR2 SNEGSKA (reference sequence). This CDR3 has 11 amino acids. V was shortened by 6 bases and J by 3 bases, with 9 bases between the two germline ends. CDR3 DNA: TGCAGTGCGGTGGGGGGCTACGAGCAGTACTTC. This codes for CSAVGGYEQYF.

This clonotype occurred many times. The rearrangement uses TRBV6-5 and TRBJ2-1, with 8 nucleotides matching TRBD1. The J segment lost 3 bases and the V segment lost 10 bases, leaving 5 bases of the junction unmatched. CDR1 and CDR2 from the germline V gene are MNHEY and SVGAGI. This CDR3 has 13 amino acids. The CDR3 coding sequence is TGTGCCACCACAGGGGGTCTCTACAATGAGCAGTTCTTC. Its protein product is CATTGGLYNEQFF.

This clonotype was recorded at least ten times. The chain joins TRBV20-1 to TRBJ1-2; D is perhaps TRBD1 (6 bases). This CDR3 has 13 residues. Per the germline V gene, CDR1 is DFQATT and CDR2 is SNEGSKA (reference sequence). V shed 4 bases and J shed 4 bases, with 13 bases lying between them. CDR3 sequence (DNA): TGCAGTGCTATCGCGCAGGGGAGCTATGGCTACACCTTC. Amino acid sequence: CSAIAQGSYGYTF.

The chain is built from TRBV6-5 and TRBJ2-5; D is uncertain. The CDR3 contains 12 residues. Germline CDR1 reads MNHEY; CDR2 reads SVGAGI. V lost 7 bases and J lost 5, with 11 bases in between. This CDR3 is CASTESRETQYF. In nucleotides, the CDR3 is TGTGCCAGCACCGAGTCGAGGGAGACCCAGTACTTC.

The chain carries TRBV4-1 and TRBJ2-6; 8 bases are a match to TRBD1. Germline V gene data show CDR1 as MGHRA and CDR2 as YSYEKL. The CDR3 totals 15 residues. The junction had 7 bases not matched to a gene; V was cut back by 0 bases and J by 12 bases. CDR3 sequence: CASSQEGARGRVLTF. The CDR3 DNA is TGCGCCAGCAGCCAAGAAGGGGCCAGGGGGCGCGTCCTGACTTTC.

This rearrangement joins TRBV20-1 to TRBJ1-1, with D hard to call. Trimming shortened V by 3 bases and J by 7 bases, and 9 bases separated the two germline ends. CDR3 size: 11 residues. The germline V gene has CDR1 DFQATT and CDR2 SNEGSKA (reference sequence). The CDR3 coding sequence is TGCAGTGCTAGTCACGTGGGTGAAGCTTTCTTT. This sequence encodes CSASHVGEAFF.

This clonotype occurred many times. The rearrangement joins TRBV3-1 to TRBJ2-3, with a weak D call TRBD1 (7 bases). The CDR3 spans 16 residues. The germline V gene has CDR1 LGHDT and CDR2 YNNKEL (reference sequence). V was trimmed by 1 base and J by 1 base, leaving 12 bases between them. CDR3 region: CASSQAGGLGTDTQYF. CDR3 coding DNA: TGTGCCAGCAGCCAAGCAGGGGGGCTGGGCACAGATACGCAGTATTTT.

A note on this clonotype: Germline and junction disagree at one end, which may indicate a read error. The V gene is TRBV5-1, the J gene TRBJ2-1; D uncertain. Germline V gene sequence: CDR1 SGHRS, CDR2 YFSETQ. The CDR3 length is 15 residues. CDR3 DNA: TGTGCCAGCAGCGAAAGACGACGCTCCTACAATGAGCAGTTCTTC. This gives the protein CASSERRRSYNEQFF. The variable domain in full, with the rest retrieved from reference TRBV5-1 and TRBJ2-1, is KAGVTQTPRYLIKTRGQQVTLSCSPISGHRSVSWYQQTPGQGLQFLFEYFSETQRNKGNFPGRFSGRQFSNSRSEMNVSTLELGDSALYLCASSERRRSYNEQFFGPGTRLTVL.